This TCR beta chain comes out of a study of blood T cell repertoires in COVID-19. Study details: The origin of the acute and convalescent COVID-19 samples was the United States, Italy and Spain. T cells, B-cell-depleted T cells, or PBMCs supplied cDNA or gDNA.

Per the original methods: Amplification with reference gene primers provided the estimates of nucleated cell counts. The protocol was immunoSEQ multiplex PCR, while the TCRdb copy is restricted to in-frame clones and leaves out a portion. That table supplies the V and J calls and clone size; D and trimming were determined from the DNA. This sample has some 150,000 clones, with 81% found just once. Germline CDR1 and CDR2: LGHDT and YNNKEL (reference sequence). This CDR3 contains 15 residues. Germline trimming cut 1 base from V and 3 bases from J; bases unmatched to any gene: 5. This chain connects TRBV3-1 (or the pseudogene TRBV3-2) to TRBJ1-2; 7 bases align to TRBD1. The sample consisted of peripheral blood. The receptor comes from a human donor with acute or convalescent COVID-19. The donor label of this sample is uncertain. The CDR3 reads CASSQGRGHYYGYTF. CDR3 coding DNA: TGTGCCAGCAGCCAAGGAAGGGGGCACTACTATGGCTACACCTTC.